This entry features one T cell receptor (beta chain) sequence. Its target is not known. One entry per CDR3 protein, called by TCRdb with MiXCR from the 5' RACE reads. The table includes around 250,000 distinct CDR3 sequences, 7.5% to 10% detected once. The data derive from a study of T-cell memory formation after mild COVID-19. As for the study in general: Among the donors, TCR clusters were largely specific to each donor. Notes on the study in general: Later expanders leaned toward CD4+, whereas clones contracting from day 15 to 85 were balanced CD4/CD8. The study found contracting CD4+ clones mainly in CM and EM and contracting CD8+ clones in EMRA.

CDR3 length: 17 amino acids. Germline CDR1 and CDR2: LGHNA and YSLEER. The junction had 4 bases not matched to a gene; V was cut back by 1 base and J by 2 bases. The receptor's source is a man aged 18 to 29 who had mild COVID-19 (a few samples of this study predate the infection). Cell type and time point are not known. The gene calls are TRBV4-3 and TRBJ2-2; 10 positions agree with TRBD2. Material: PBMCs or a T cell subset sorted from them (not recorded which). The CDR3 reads CASSQGAGGPNTGELFF. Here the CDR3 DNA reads TGCGCCAGCAGCCAAGGAGCGGGGGGGCCCAACACCGGGGAGCTGTTTTTT.